This TCR beta chain was recorded in a study of shared clonotypes between healthy human individuals. Whole-study results and caveats: Rarefaction gave evidence that sorted-subset sequencing remained incomplete despite large depth. In a handful of donors, roughly 5.2% of naive CD4 clonotypes appeared in common. Against clonotypes common to all four donors, non-shared ones had lower generation probabilities.

Replicate PCRs run on sorted subsets employed 200 ng DNA, some 33,000 T cell genomes. Here immunoSEQ multiplex PCR was the method, and the copy in TCRdb shows in-frame clones only, minus some. This sample has 2 million to 2.5 million clones, with approximately 95% found just once. Details on this clone: The antigen remains undetermined.

This CDR3 spans 17 amino acids. V dropped 1 base and J dropped 6 bases, with 19 bases sitting between them. Germline CDR1 is MNHNS and CDR2 is SASEGT. Sequences were obtained from naive CD4+ T cells sorted from blood. Subset of the sample: CD45RA+ positively selected. This chain joins TRBV6-1 and TRBJ1-5, with D maybe TRBD1 (6 bases). This sequence was found in a man aged 18 to 35 in good health. The CDR3 DNA reads as TGTGCCAGCAGTGAAGACCCAAGGGCAGGGGCAGGTCAGCCCCAGCATTTT. It is translated as CASSEDPRAGAGQPQHF.